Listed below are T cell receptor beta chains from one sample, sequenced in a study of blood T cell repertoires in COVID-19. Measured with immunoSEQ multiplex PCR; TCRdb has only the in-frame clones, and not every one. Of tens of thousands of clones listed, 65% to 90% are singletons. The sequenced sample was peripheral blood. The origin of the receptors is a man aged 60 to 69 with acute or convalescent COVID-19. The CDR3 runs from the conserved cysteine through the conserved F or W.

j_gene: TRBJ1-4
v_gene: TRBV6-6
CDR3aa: CASTGDFLNEKLFF

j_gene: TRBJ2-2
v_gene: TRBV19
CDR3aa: CASRDRADTGELFF

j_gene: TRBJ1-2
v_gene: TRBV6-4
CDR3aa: CASKGTGGPGGYTF

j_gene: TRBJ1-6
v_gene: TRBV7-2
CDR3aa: CASSLQGRGYNSPLHF

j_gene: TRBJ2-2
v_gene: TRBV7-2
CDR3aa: CASSSLATGELFF

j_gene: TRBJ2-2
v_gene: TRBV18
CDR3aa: CASSPQQGKNTGELFF

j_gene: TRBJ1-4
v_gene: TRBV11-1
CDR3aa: CASSLVGGEEKLFF

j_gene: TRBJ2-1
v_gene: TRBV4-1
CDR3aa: CASSQDDRERLADNEQFF

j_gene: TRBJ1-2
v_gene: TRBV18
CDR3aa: CASSQGQGALDYGYTF

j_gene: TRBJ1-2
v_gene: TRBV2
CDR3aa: CASKPGAFFPGGYTF

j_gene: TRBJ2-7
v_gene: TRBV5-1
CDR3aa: CASSLSSRSYEQYF

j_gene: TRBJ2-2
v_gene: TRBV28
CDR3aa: CASSHGQTGELFF

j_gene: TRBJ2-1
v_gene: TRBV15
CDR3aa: CATSRDQAGEQFF

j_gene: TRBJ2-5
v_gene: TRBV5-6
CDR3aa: CASSLLASETQYF

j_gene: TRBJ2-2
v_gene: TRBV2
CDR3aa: CASRGRGRGTGELFF

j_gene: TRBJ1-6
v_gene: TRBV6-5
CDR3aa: CASSYSPGQGNSPLHF

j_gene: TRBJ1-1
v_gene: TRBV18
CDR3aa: CASSPQGAPEVEAFF

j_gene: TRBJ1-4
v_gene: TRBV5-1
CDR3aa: CASSLEGTGNEKLFF

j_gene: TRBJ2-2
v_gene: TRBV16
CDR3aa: CASSQSSGGTGELFF

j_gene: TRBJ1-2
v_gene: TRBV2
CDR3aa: CASSWDRNANYGYTF

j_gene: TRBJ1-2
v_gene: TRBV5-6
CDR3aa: CASSLTGYGYTF

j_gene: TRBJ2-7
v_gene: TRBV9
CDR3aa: CASSVGPMALGGEQYF